This T cell receptor (beta chain) emerged from a study of blood T cell repertoires in COVID-19. Profiling relied on immunoSEQ multiplex PCR, and the TCRdb table lists in-frame clones only, not all of them. The sample shows 150,000 to 200,000 clones, about 85% of them seen only once. V was cut by 1 base and J by 6 bases, with 10 bases left in between. Germline values: CDR1 PRHDT, CDR2 FYEKMQ (reference sequence). The CDR3 sequence is 13 residues long. There are a few counts of this clone. The J gene is TRBJ2-7, the V gene TRBV13; D possibly corresponds to TRBD2 (5 bases). Sequenced sample: peripheral blood. This sequence was found in a woman of 80 years or more with acute or convalescent COVID-19. The CDR3 DNA is TGTGCCAGCAGCTTAGACCGAGGAGGCGAGCAGTACTTC. Translated, it gives CASSLDRGGEQYF.